A selection of T cell receptor beta chains follows, all from one sample in a study of blood T cell repertoires in COVID-19. The data were produced by immunoSEQ multiplex PCR, yet TCRdb's version contains in-frame clones alone and is incomplete. The repertoire includes 55,000 to 75,000 clones, 81% of them detected once, and 9.2% sits in the top ten. The specimen sequenced was peripheral blood. The receptors shown here come from a human donor in a cohort sampled during active COVID-19. The CDR3 runs from the conserved cysteine through the conserved F or W. Each record gives: clone size, J gene, V gene, CDR3 length, D gene, CDR3 DNA, CDR3 protein. The D gene is left open where the match is weak. Clone size is not always given. Where it is, it says once, few, many or a class for expanded clones.

>-|TRBJ2-7|TRBV19|15|TRBD2
TGTGCCAGTAGTATTGGCCCCAGCGGGACCTACGAGCAGTACTTC
CASSIGPSGTYEQYF
>-|TRBJ1-4|TRBV7-9|15|-
TGTGCCAGCAGCTTATACAGGGACACAAATGAAAAACTGTTTTTT
CASSLYRDTNEKLFF
>-|TRBJ2-4|TRBV19|13|TRBD1
TGTGCCAGTAGTAAAGGGGGCGCGAACATTCAGTACTTC
CASSKGGANIQYF
>few|TRBJ2-2|TRBV28|17|TRBD2
TGTGCCAGCAGTTCCCATCTAGCGGGAGGAAACACCGGGGAGCTGTTTTTT
CASSSHLAGGNTGELFF
>-|TRBJ2-3|TRBV4-1|16|TRBD2
TGCGCCAGCAGCCCACTAGCGGGAACCAGCACAGATACGCAGTATTTT
CASSPLAGTSTDTQYF
>-|TRBJ2-1|TRBV14|16|-
TGTGCCAGCAGCCAAGTGTCGGGATTGACCTACAATGAGCAGTTCTTC
CASSQVSGLTYNEQFF
>-|TRBJ2-3|TRBV7-3|15|-
TGTGCCAGCAGCCCCCGGGCCCTTCTAGGGGGTACGCAGTATTTT
CASSPRALLGGTQYF
>few|TRBJ1-5|TRBV10-1|15|TRBD1
TGCGCCAGCAGTGAGGAAGGGGGCTCCAATCAGCCCCAGCATTTT
CASSEEGGSNQPQHF
>-|TRBJ2-5|TRBV9|15|-
TGTGCCAGCAGCGTAGGCCAGGGGTTCCCAGAGACCCAGTACTTC
CASSVGQGFPETQYF
>-|TRBJ1-1|TRBV30|13|-
TGTGCCTGGAGGGACACGCTAAACACTGAAGCTTTCTTT
CAWRDTLNTEAFF
>-|TRBJ2-7|TRBV29-1|12|-
TGCAGCGTAGTCACAGAATACTACGAGCAGTACTTC
CSVVTEYYEQYF
>-|TRBJ1-1|TRBV29-1|12|-
TGCAGCACGGGATTACCAGTGACTGAAGCTTTCTTT
CSTGLPVTEAFF
>-|TRBJ1-2|TRBV30|15|-
TGTGCCTGGAGTGTACCCCCGGGACTGACTAGAGGCTACACCTTC
CAWSVPPGLTRGYTF
>-|TRBJ1-2|TRBV5-4|15|TRBD1
TGTGCCACCAGGGACAGCCCAAATTCTAACTATGGCTACACCTTC
CATRDSPNSNYGYTF
>-|TRBJ2-1|TRBV6-5|15|-
TGTGCCAGCAGACCCGACAGGTCCTCCTACAATGAGCAGTTCTTC
CASRPDRSSYNEQFF
>-|TRBJ1-2|TRBV4-3|15|-
TGCGCCAGCAGCCAAGAACCCCGACTGATCTATGGCTACACCTTC
CASSQEPRLIYGYTF
>-|TRBJ1-1|TRBV11-2|14|-
TGTGCCAGCAGCCCCACGGGGGGGAATACTGAAGCTTTCTTT
CASSPTGGNTEAFF
>-|TRBJ2-2|TRBV4-3|18|TRBD2
TGCGCCAGCAGCCAAGAGGAGCTAGCGGGAGATGTAACCGGGGAGCTGTTTTTT
CASSQEELAGDVTGELFF
>-|TRBJ2-2|TRBV2|15|-
TGTGCCAGCAGTGAAGACAGGGCCGTCACCGGGGAGCTGTTTTTT
CASSEDRAVTGELFF
>-|TRBJ2-3|TRBV6-1|16|TRBD2
TGTGCCAGCAGTGCAACTAGCGGGGGACGTACAGATACGCAGTATTTT
CASSATSGGRTDTQYF
>-|TRBJ1-1|TRBV5-8|17|-
TGTGCCAGCAGCCATAGTCCGCAGGGGCAGTCGAACACTGAAGCTTTCTTT
CASSHSPQGQSNTEAFF
>-|TRBJ2-7|TRBV30|13|TRBD2
TGTGCCTGGAGTAAGGATAGCGGGTACGAGCAGTACTTC
CAWSKDSGYEQYF
>-|TRBJ2-1|TRBV7-9|15|TRBD1
TGTGCCAGCAGCTTAGGGGGACAGGGGCACAATGAGCAGTTCTTC
CASSLGGQGHNEQFF
>-|TRBJ1-5|TRBV28|15|TRBD1
TGTGCCAGCAGTTTAGGCAGGGGGAACAATCAGCCCCAGCATTTT
CASSLGRGNNQPQHF
>-|TRBJ2-7|TRBV5-8|15|TRBD1
TGTGCCAGCAGCCCCGGGAAGGGGGCCTCCTACGAGCAGTACTTC
CASSPGKGASYEQYF
>-|TRBJ2-7|TRBV19|14|TRBD1
TGTGCCAGTAGTAACCGGGACAGACAAAAAGAGCAGTACTTC
CASSNRDRQKEQYF
>-|TRBJ1-1|TRBV12-3/TRBV12-4|12|-
TGTGCCAGCAGCCGGCCGGGAGGTGGAGCTTTCTTT
CASSRPGGGAFF
>-|TRBJ2-5|TRBV7-9|12|-
TGTGCCAGCAGCTTACCAAAAGAGACCCAGTACTTC
CASSLPKETQYF
>-|TRBJ1-2|TRBV18|16|-
TGTGCCAGCTCACCACTATACAGGGACGGTCGGTATGGCTACACCTTC
CASSPLYRDGRYGYTF
>-|TRBJ2-3|TRBV4-3|19|TRBD2
TGCGCCAGCAGCCAAGATTTAGCCGGGACTAGCGGGAGTGCGAATACGCAGTATTTT
CASSQDLAGTSGSANTQYF